The clone carrying this T cell receptor beta chain has a handful of counts. The antigen is undetermined. These data belong to a study of T cells in pancreatic ductal adenocarcinoma. Surgery without prior neoadjuvant therapy was the treatment of the selected pancreatic ductal adenocarcinoma patients. The data were produced by immunoSEQ multiplex PCR, yet TCRdb's version contains in-frame clones alone and is incomplete. The sample carries approximately 97,000 clones, roughly 95% recorded once. Notes on the study in general: Tumor-versus-blood clonality comparisons may be biased toward lower tumor diversity. Blood clonality (roughly 0.07) did not differ significantly from tumor (around 0.1).

This clonotype originated in a human donor with pancreatic ductal adenocarcinoma. Material for sequencing was PBMCs.

The DNA for the CDR3 is TGTGCCAGCAGTTTTATTGTAAGGGGGCGTGGAGGTACTGAAGCTTTCTTT. This gives the protein CASSFIVRGRGGTEAFF. The V and J genes are TRBV27 and TRBJ1-1; 7 nucleotides match TRBD1. CDR1 and CDR2 from the germline V gene are MNHEY and SMNVEV (reference sequence). Germline trimming cut 3 bases from V and 5 bases from J; bases unmatched to any gene: 15. The length of the CDR3 is 17 residues.